This T cell receptor beta chain was captured by sequencing in a study of blood T cell repertoires in COVID-19. Study-wide context: Researchers got acute and convalescent COVID-19 samples from the United States, Italy and Spain. T cells, B-cell-depleted T cells, or PBMCs supplied cDNA or gDNA.

One Seattle source followed patients from active infection through their disease course. Authors' data handling: Counts of nucleated cells, estimated from reference gene primer amplification, were obtained. Profiled with immunoSEQ multiplex PCR; TCRdb holds only in-frame clones, not every one. The V and J calls and clone size come from that table; D and trimming were worked out from the DNA. This table holds some 300,000 clones, roughly 90% found once. V lost 6 bases and J lost 5; bases outside the gene matches: 10. The CDR3 has 14 amino acids. Germline values: CDR1 ENHRY, CDR2 SYGVKD. The sample taken for sequencing was peripheral blood. The clonotype comes from an older woman with COVID-19, enrolled during active disease. This rearrangement joins TRBV10-3 to TRBJ2-7; 7 bases are shared with TRBD1. The CDR3 DNA reads TGTGCCATCAGGGACTCTACAGGGGCTGACGAGCAGTACTTC. Translation: CAIRDSTGADEQYF.